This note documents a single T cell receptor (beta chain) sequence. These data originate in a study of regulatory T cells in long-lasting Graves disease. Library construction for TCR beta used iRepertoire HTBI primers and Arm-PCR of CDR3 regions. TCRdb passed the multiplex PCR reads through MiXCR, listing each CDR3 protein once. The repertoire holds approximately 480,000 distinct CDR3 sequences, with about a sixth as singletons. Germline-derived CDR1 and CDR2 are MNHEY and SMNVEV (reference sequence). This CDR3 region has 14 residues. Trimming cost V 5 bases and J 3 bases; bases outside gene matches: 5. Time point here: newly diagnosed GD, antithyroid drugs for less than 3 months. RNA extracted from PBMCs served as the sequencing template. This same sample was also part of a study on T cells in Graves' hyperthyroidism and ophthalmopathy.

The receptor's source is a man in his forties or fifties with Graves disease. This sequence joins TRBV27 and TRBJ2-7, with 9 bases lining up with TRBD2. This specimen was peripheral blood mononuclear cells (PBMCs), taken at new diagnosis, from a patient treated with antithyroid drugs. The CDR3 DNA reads TGTGCCAGCAGTGAACCTAGCGGGAACTACGAGCAGTACTTC. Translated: CASSEPSGNYEQYF.